Listed below are T cell receptor beta chains from one sample, sequenced in a study of T cell repertoires in cytomegalovirus infection. MiXCR, run by TCRdb on the reads, gives a single entry per CDR3 protein. Of around 550,000 distinct CDR3 sequences in the sample, roughly 29% were seen once. Sequencing used PBMCs. The receptors were sampled from a human donor in good health (CMV status not recorded). Some clones in this sample may be carry-over from other donors' samples. Both conserved end residues are part of each CDR3. Not every row has a clone size; where given, it reads once, few, many or a size class.

>TRBJ1-1|TRBV6-1|-
CASRALSNTEAFF
>TRBJ1-3|TRBV6-2/TRBV6-3|-
CASGISRTIYF
>TRBJ1-3|TRBV11-2|-
CASSLAPGRNTIYF
>TRBJ2-3|TRBV7-2|many
CASSLGELAGGRSATDTQYF
>TRBJ1-2|TRBV27|-
CASSPTADRRAYGYTF
>TRBJ1-3|TRBV14|-
CASSQGHSGNTIYF
>TRBJ2-2|TRBV12-3/TRBV12-4|few
CASSVLASGELFF
>TRBJ2-5|TRBV7-2|many
CASSSVGRSQETQYF
>TRBJ2-1|TRBV7-2|many
CASSLAGFNEQFF
>TRBJ2-7|TRBV5-1|once
CASSKAGELSYEQYF
>TRBJ1-4|TRBV11-3|-
CASSYNRLGNEKLFF
>TRBJ1-6|TRBV12-3/TRBV12-4|few
CASRSGTGVSPLHF
>TRBJ1-5|TRBV7-2|many
CASSAGTVSNQPQHF
>TRBJ2-7|TRBV7-8|few
CASSLGPPPQYF